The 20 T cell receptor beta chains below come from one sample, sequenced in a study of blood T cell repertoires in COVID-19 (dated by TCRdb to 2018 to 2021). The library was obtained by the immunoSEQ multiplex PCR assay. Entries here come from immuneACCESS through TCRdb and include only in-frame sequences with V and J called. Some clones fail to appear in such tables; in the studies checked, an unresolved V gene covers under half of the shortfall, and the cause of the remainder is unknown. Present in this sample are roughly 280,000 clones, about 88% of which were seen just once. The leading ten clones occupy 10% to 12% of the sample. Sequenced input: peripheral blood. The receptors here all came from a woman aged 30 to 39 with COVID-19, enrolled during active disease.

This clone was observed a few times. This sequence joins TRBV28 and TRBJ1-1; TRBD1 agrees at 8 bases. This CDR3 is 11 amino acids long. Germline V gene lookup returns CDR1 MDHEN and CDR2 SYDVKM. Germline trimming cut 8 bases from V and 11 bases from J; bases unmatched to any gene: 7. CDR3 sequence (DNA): TGTGCCAGCGGCCCGGGACAGGTGGCTTTCTTT. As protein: CASGPGQVAFF.

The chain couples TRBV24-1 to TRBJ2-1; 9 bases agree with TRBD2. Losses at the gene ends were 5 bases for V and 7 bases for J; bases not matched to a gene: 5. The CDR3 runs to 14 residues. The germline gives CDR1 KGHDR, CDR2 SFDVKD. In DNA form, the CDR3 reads TGTGCCACCAGTGGCCGACTAGCGGTAAATGAGCAGTTCTTC. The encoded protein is CATSGRLAVNEQFF.

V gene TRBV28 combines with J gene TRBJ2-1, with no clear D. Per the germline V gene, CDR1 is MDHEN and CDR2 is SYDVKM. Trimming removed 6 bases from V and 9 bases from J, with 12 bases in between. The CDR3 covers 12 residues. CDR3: CASSLTRFEQFF. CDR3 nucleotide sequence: TGTGCCAGCAGCCTCACTCGCTTTGAGCAGTTCTTC.

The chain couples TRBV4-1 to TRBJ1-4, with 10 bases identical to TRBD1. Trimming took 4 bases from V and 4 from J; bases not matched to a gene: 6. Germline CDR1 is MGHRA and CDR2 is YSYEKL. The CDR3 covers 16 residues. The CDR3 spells CASSRSGTGVNEKLFF. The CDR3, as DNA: TGCGCCAGCAGCCGAAGTGGGACAGGGGTTAATGAAAAACTGTTTTTT.

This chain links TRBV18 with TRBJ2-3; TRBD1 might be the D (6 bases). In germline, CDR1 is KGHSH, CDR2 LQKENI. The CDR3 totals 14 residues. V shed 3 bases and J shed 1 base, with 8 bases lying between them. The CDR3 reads CASSPRQGTDTQYF. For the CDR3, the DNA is TGTGCCAGCTCACCGAGACAGGGCACAGATACGCAGTATTTT.

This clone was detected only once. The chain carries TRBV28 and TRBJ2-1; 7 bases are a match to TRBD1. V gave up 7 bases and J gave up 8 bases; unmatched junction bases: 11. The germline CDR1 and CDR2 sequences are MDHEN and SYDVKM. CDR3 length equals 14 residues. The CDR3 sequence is CASTSSWDRDEQFF. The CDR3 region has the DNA TGTGCCAGCACCTCTAGTTGGGACAGAGATGAGCAGTTCTTC. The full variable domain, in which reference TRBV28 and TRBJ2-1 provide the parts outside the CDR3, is DVKVTQSSRYLVKRTGEKVFLECVQDMDHENMFWYRQDPGLGLRLIYFSYDVKMKEKGDIPEGYSVSREKKERFSLILESASTNQTSMYLCASTSSWDRDEQFFGPGTRLTVL.

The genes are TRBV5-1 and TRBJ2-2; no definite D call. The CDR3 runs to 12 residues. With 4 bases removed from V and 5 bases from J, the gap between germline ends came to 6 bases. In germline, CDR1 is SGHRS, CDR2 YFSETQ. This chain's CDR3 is CASSPGTGELFF. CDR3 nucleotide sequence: TGCGCCAGCAGCCCCGGTACCGGGGAGCTGTTTTTT.

This CDR3 is CASSPGAGRAYEQYF. CDR3 nucleotide sequence: TGCGCCAGCAGCCCGGGAGCAGGGCGAGCATACGAGCAGTACTTC. This chain uses TRBV5-1 with TRBJ2-7; maybe TRBD2 (6 bases). The CDR3 is made up of 15 amino acids. Germline loops: CDR1 SGHRS, CDR2 YFSETQ. The ends were cut back, 4 bases at V and 4 bases at J, with 18 bases in the middle.

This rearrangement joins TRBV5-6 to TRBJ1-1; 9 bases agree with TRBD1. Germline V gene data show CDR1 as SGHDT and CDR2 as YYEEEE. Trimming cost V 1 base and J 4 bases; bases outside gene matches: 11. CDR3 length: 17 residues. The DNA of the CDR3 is TGTGCCAGCAGCTTGTTGTCTGGACAGGGGTTTGGCACTGAAGCTTTCTTT. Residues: CASSLLSGQGFGTEAFF.

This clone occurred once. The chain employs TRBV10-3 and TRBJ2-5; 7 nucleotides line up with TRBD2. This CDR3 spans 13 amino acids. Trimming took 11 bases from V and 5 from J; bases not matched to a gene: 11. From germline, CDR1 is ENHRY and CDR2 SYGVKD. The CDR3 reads CAANQGAGETQYF. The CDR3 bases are TGTGCCGCCAATCAGGGAGCGGGGGAGACCCAGTACTTC.

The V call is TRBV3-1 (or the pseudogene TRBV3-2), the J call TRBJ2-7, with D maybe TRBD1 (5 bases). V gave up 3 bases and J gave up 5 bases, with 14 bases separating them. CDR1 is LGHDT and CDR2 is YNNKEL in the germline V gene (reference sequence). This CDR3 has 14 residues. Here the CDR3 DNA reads TGTGCCAGCAGCCATGAGGACACAGCCCACGAGCAGTACTTC. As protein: CASSHEDTAHEQYF.

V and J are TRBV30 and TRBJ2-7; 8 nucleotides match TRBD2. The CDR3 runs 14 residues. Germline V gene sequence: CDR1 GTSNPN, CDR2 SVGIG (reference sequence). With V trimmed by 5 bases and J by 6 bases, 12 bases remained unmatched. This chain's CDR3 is CAWAGTRRLSEQYF. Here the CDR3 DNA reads TGTGCCTGGGCCGGGACTAGAAGACTTTCCGAGCAGTACTTC.

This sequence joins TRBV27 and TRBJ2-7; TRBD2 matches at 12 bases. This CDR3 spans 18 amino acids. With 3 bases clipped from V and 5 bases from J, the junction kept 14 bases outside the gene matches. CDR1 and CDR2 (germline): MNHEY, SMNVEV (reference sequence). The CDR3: CASSLSWGLASGRDEQYF. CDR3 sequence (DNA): TGTGCCAGCAGTTTGAGTTGGGGACTCGCTAGCGGGAGGGACGAGCAGTACTTC.

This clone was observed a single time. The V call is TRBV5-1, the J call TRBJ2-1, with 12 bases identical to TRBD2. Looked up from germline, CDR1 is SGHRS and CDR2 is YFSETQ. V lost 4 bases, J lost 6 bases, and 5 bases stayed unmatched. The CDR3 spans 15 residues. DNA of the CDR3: TGCGCCAGCAGCGGAACTAGCGGGAGGATCAATGAGCAGTTCTTC. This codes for CASSGTSGRINEQFF.

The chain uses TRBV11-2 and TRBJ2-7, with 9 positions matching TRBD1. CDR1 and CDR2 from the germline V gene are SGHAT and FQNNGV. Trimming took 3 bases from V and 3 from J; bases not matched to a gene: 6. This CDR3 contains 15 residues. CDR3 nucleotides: TGTGCCAGCAGCTTGCCGGGACAGGGATTCTACGAGCAGTACTTC. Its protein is CASSLPGQGFYEQYF.

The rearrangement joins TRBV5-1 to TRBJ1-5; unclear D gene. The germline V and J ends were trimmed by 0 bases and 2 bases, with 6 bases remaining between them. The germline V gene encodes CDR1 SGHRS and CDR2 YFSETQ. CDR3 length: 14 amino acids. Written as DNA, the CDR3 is TGCGCCAGCAGCTTGGACAACCGCAATCAGCCCCAGCATTTT. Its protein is CASSLDNRNQPQHF.

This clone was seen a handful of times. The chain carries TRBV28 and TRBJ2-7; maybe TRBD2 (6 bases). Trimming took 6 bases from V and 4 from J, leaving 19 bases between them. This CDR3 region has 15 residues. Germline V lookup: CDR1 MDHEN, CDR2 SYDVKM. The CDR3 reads CASSPYLGAGYEQYF. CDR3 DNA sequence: TGTGCCAGCAGCCCCTACTTAGGGGCGGGGTACGAGCAGTACTTC.

CDR3 region: CAISDGGANYGYTF. CDR3 DNA: TGTGCCATCAGTGACGGGGGGGCTAACTATGGCTACACCTTC. The rearrangement joins TRBV10-3 to TRBJ1-2; D is perhaps TRBD1 (5 bases). V lost 3 bases, J lost 0 bases, and 8 bases lay in between. The length of the CDR3 is 14 residues. The germline V gene encodes CDR1 ENHRY and CDR2 SYGVKD.

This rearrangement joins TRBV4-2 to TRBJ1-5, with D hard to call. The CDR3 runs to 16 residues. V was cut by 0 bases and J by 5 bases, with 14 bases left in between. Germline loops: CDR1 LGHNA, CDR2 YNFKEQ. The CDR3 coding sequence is TGTGCCAGCAGCCAAGAAGGAGGTCCCCCCTATCAGCCCCAGCATTTT. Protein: CASSQEGGPPYQPQHF.

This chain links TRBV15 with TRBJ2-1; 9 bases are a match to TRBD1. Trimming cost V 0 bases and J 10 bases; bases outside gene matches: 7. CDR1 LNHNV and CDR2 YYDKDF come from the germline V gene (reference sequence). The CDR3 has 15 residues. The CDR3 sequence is CATSRDTGGAEEQFF. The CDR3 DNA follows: TGTGCCACCAGCAGAGATACAGGGGGCGCGGAGGAGCAGTTCTTC.